This TCR beta chain appears in the sequencing data of a study of identical twins. This clonotype has just a few counts. Antigen specificity is unknown. A single record per CDR3 protein comes from TCRdb applying MiXCR to the 5' RACE reads. The sample includes approximately 600,000 distinct CDR3 sequences, 9% to 10% of them seen just once. V was shortened by 2 bases and J by 9 bases, with 13 bases between the two germline ends. The CDR3 loop spans 13 amino acids. Germline CDR1 SGHTA, CDR2 FQGNSA. Study findings and constraints: Abundant cord blood beta clonotypes carried fewer insertions; memory repertoires showed none. In beta out-of-frame sequences, the excess sharing between twins was weaker.

The same sample was also studied in work on yellow fever vaccine responses in identical twins.

This sequence was found in a woman aged 18 to 35 in good health. V usage is TRBV7-2 and J usage is TRBJ2-5; tentative D call: TRBD2 (5 bases). The source material was PBMCs. CDR3 amino acids: CASSLIPEAAQYF. The CDR3 DNA sequence: TGTGCCAGCAGCTTAATTCCGGAAGCGGCCCAGTACTTC.